The clone carrying this TCR beta chain has a handful of counts. Its specificity is not known. Germline V gene sequence: CDR1 DFQATT, CDR2 SNEGSKA (reference sequence). The CDR3 extends over 12 amino acids. Trimming pared 1 base from V and 2 bases from J, leaving 4 bases between. Quantitative barcoded 5'-RACE was used to prepare TCR beta libraries. One entry per CDR3 protein, called by TCRdb with MiXCR from the 5' RACE reads. The table records around 180,000 distinct CDR3 sequences, roughly 20% of them present only once. The sample comes from a study of CD8 T cells in ankylosing spondylitis. Study results and caveats: Enrichment of disease-linked clones was reportedly significant in matched ankylosing spondylitis synovial fluid. A TCR beta motif of about 8 highly homologous variants seemed to mark ankylosing spondylitis blood. Disease-linked clones had a CD8+ phenotype and relatively low frequency in peripheral blood.

Sequencing used blood, either unsorted or a sorted T cell fraction (not recorded which). The TCR was taken from a male donor under 30 with ankylosing spondylitis or in good health (not recorded which). The chain combines TRBV20-1 with TRBJ2-3; no firm D call. DNA of the CDR3: TGCAGTGCTAGAGGTGTCACAGATACGCAGTATTTT. Amino acid sequence: CSARGVTDTQYF.